These 27 T cell receptor beta chains originate from one sample sequenced in a study of response to subunit inactivated influenza vaccine. TCRdb ran MiXCR on the RT-PCR reads and lists one entry per CDR3 protein. The sample records hundreds of thousands of distinct CDR3 sequences, around 8% being singletons. The sample here was PBMCs from blood, taken less than 30 months after vaccination. These receptors originate from a man between 50 and 75 years old who received an inactivated influenza vaccine.

CDR3 coding DNA: TGTGCCAGCAGTGAGGGCACCTGGGAGAGCAACTACGAGCAGTACTTC. Translating gives CASSEGTWESNYEQYF. This chain links TRBV2 with TRBJ2-7; D might be TRBD2 (5 bases). Germline values: CDR1 SNHLY, CDR2 FYNNEI. Deletions cut 3 bases from V and 3 bases from J, with 18 bases between. The CDR3 loop spans 16 amino acids.

This clonotype was detected a few times. V usage is TRBV14 and J usage is TRBJ2-2; no reliable D call. The CDR3 totals 13 residues. Germline V lookup: CDR1 SGHDN, CDR2 FVKESK. V was shortened by 0 bases and J by 7 bases, with 6 bases between the two germline ends. CDR3 coding DNA: TGTGCCAGCAGCCAAGAGACGGGCGGGGAGCTGTTTTTT. Its translation: CASSQETGGELFF.

This clonotype occurred many times. V gene TRBV5-1 combines with J gene TRBJ2-6; D not certain. Trimming pared 0 bases from V and 0 bases from J, leaving 4 bases between. Germline V CDR1 and CDR2: SGHRS, YFSETQ. This CDR3 has 15 amino acids. The CDR3: CASSLVASGANVLTF. In DNA, the CDR3 is TGCGCCAGCAGCTTGGTAGCCTCTGGGGCCAACGTCCTGACTTTC.

In its sample, this clonotype was seen many times. This rearrangement joins TRBV20-1 to TRBJ1-1, with D uncertain. V was shortened by 3 bases and J by 3 bases, with 8 bases between the two germline ends. From germline, CDR1 is DFQATT and CDR2 SNEGSKA (reference sequence). This CDR3 is 12 amino acids long. CDR3 region: CSASQLYTEAFF. CDR3 sequence (DNA): TGCAGTGCTAGTCAACTATACACTGAAGCTTTCTTT.

This clonotype was counted between two and nine times. The chain links TRBV27 to TRBJ1-2; TRBD1 aligns across 7 bases. V was pared by 5 bases and J by 4 bases, with 10 bases of the junction left unmatched. There are 15 residues in the CDR3. In germline, CDR1 is MNHEY, CDR2 SMNVEV (reference sequence). The DNA for the CDR3 is TGTGCCAGCAGTCCGGGACAGCAATTGGGCTATGGCTACACCTTC. Its translation: CASSPGQQLGYGYTF.

V gene TRBV20-1 combines with J gene TRBJ1-2; D not certain. Trimming shortened V by 5 bases and J by 8 bases, and 15 bases separated the two germline ends. The CDR3 loop spans 12 amino acids. Germline lookup yields CDR1 DFQATT and CDR2 SNEGSKA (reference sequence). DNA for the CDR3: TGCAGTGCTCCGGACTGGATTGGAGGCTACACCTTC. Its translation is CSAPDWIGGYTF.

This clonotype was detected a few times. This clone may be a read error of a much larger clone one base away. J is TRBJ2-1 and V is TRBV6-6, with a tentative D call TRBD2 (5 bases). Germline V gives CDR1 MNHNY, CDR2 SVGAGI (reference sequence). Trimming removed 2 bases from V and 9 bases from J, with 5 bases in between. The CDR3 consists of 11 residues. The CDR3: CASSYGSEQFF. The CDR3 DNA reads TGTGCCAGCAGTTACGGGAGTGAGCAGTTCTTC.

This chain links TRBV7-9 with TRBJ1-2, with D possibly being TRBD1 (6 bases). Germline V CDR1 and CDR2: SEHNR, FQNEAQ (reference sequence). The CDR3 length is 16 residues. Trimming shortened V by 1 base and J by 0 bases, and 12 bases separated the two germline ends. The CDR3: CASSLGTGRANYGYTF. CDR3 coding DNA: TGTGCCAGCAGCTTAGGTACAGGGAGAGCTAACTATGGCTACACCTTC.

The chain joins TRBV4-1 to TRBJ2-1; 8 bases are a match to TRBD2. CDR3 size: 17 residues. In germline, CDR1 is MGHRA, CDR2 YSYEKL. Trimming took 5 bases from V and 3 from J; bases not matched to a gene: 12. CDR3: CASSSGDLAGNYNEQFF. The CDR3 nucleotides read TGCGCCAGCAGCAGCGGCGATCTAGCGGGTAACTACAATGAGCAGTTCTTC.

The chain couples TRBV28 to TRBJ1-2, with 8 bases that match TRBD1. CDR1 and CDR2 from the germline V gene are MDHEN and SYDVKM. The length of the CDR3 is 13 residues. Germline trimming cut 3 bases from V and 6 bases from J; bases unmatched to any gene: 3. The CDR3, as DNA: TGTGCCAGCAGTTTTGGACAGGGTCATGGCTACACCTTC. Translation: CASSFGQGHGYTF.

Only a few counts were recorded for this clonotype. The chain carries TRBV20-1 and TRBJ2-3; 9 nucleotides match TRBD1. Trimming removed 5 bases from V and 2 bases from J; junction bases left unmatched: 11. Germline V gene data show CDR1 as DFQATT and CDR2 as SNEGSKA (reference sequence). The CDR3 contains 16 residues. This chain's CDR3 is CSAQPGTGPNTDTQYF. As DNA, the CDR3 is TGCAGTGCTCAGCCCGGGACAGGGCCTAACACAGATACGCAGTATTTT.

This clonotype was counted only a few times. The chain carries TRBV11-2 and TRBJ2-1; D may be TRBD2 (7 bases). Germline CDR1 is SGHAT and CDR2 is FQNNGV. The V gene lost 4 bases and the J gene lost 0 bases, with 10 bases spanning the gap. This CDR3 has 15 residues. CDR3 coding DNA: TGTGCCAGCAGCTCGGGGGGCCCCTCCTACAATGAGCAGTTCTTC. This gives the protein CASSSGGPSYNEQFF.

V is TRBV29-1 and J is TRBJ1-1; no clear D. CDR1 and CDR2 (germline): SQVTM, ANQGSEA. The V end lost 2 bases, the J end lost 1 base, and 14 bases lay between the germline ends. The CDR3 extends over 15 amino acids. The CDR3 DNA reads TGCAGCGTTGAATCCGGTTTGTCCAGGAACACTGAAGCTTTCTTT. Its translation: CSVESGLSRNTEAFF.

A few counts support this clonotype. The V gene is TRBV10-3, the J gene TRBJ2-5, with 9 bases aligning to TRBD2. V lost 7 bases and J lost 3; bases outside the gene matches: 9. The CDR3 totals 15 residues. Germline assignment: CDR1 ENHRY and CDR2 SYGVKD. Here the CDR3 reads CAINVGGGGKETQYF. The CDR3 nucleotides are TGTGCCATCAACGTCGGCGGGGGGGGAAAAGAGACCCAGTACTTC.

The rearrangement joins TRBV18 to TRBJ2-6, with TRBD1 identical over 7 bases. J gave up 13 bases and V 1 base, and 10 bases lay outside the gene matches. The CDR3 is 15 amino acids. CDR1 KGHSH and CDR2 LQKENI come from the germline V gene. CDR3 coding DNA: TGTGCCAGCTCACCACTGGGACAGAGTGCTAGTGTCCTGACTTTC. This sequence encodes CASSPLGQSASVLTF.

This clonotype has at least ten counts. This chain links TRBV27 with TRBJ2-5; 10 nucleotides agree with TRBD2. Germline-derived CDR1 and CDR2 are MNHEY and SMNVEV (reference sequence). CDR3 size: 16 residues. Trimming at V came to 7 bases and at J to 5 bases, leaving 13 bases not matched to a gene. The CDR3 DNA reads as TGTGCCAGCACGCCAACTAGCGGGGTGGCGTGGGAGACCCAGTACTTC. This sequence encodes CASTPTSGVAWETQYF.

This clonotype was seen a few times. V and J are TRBV12-3 or TRBV12-4 and TRBJ2-5; D is possibly TRBD2 (7 bases). V lost 10 bases, J lost 5 bases, and 23 bases lay in between. CDR3 length equals 15 residues. The CDR3 sequence is CATTLSGGAWETQYF. The CDR3 nucleotides are TGTGCCACCACCCTCAGTGGGGGGGCCTGGGAGACCCAGTACTTC.

The sample holds many counts of this clonotype. This rearrangement joins TRBV5-1 to TRBJ2-1; 9 bases fit TRBD1. In germline, CDR1 is SGHRS, CDR2 YFSETQ. The CDR3 is 15 residues long. The V gene end was trimmed by 4 bases and the J gene end by 6 bases; junction bases not matched to a gene: 8. Here the CDR3 reads CASSRMGTGINEQFF. Written as DNA, the CDR3 is TGCGCCAGCAGCCGAATGGGGACAGGGATCAATGAGCAGTTCTTC.

As DNA, the CDR3 is TGTGCCAGCAGTTTCGGGACACACAACTACGAGCAGTACTTC. It encodes CASSFGTHNYEQYF. The gene calls are TRBV28 and TRBJ2-7; weak D call: TRBD1 (6 bases). CDR1 MDHEN and CDR2 SYDVKM come from the germline V gene. V was pared by 3 bases and J by 3 bases, with 12 bases between. This CDR3 spans 14 amino acids. The variable domain in full, completed from reference TRBV28 and TRBJ2-7, reads DVKVTQSSRYLVKRTGEKVFLECVQDMDHENMFWYRQDPGLGLRLIYFSYDVKMKEKGDIPEGYSVSREKKERFSLILESASTNQTSMYLCASSFGTHNYEQYFGPGTRLTVT.

The chain couples TRBV20-1 to TRBJ2-7, with TRBD1 identical over 9 bases. The CDR3 is made up of 13 amino acids. V shed 1 base, J shed 9 bases, and the junction held 7 bases outside the gene matches. Germline CDR1 reads DFQATT; CDR2 reads SNEGSKA (reference sequence). The CDR3 loop reads CSARAGTGRWQYF. The CDR3 DNA follows: TGCAGTGCTAGAGCCGGGACAGGGCGTTGGCAGTACTTC.

The chain couples TRBV4-3 to TRBJ2-5; D is possibly TRBD1 (6 bases). Trimming removed 0 bases at V and 6 bases at J, with 14 bases between. This CDR3 is built from 15 residues. Germline-derived CDR1 and CDR2 are LGHNA and YSLEER. The CDR3: CASSQDYRVSQTQYF. Here the CDR3 DNA reads TGCGCCAGCAGCCAAGATTACAGGGTCTCGCAGACCCAGTACTTC.

This clonotype was detected ten times or more. J is TRBJ2-2 and V is TRBV4-2; D might be TRBD1 (5 bases). CDR1 LGHNA and CDR2 YNFKEQ come from the germline V gene. Trimming pared 1 base from V and 6 bases from J, leaving 15 bases between. This CDR3 is built from 16 residues. This chain's CDR3 is CASSQAAGRRSGELFF. DNA for the CDR3: TGTGCCAGCAGCCAAGCCGCAGGGCGTCGTTCCGGGGAGCTGTTTTTT.

This clonotype was observed a handful of times. The CDR3 nucleotides read TGTGCCAGCGGGGACACTAGCACAGATACGCAGTATTTT. Amino acids: CASGDTSTDTQYF. The chain employs TRBV6-4 and TRBJ2-3; perhaps TRBD1 as D (6 bases). The CDR3 length is 13 residues. Germline V gene lookup returns CDR1 MRHNA and CDR2 SNTAGT. V was pared by 8 bases and J by 0 bases, with 9 bases between.

This clonotype was recorded many times. The chain carries TRBV12-3 or TRBV12-4 and TRBJ1-6; D might be TRBD1 (6 bases). The length of the CDR3 is 15 residues. V lost 3 bases to trimming and J lost 8 bases, with 14 bases between them. CDR3 in DNA: TGTGCCAGCAGTTTTCAGGGTGGGGGCCATTCACCCCTCCACTTT. This codes for CASSFQGGGHSPLHF.

Here the CDR3 reads CASSDRGLRNTEAFF. The CDR3, as DNA: TGTGCCAGCAGTGACAGGGGGCTAAGGAACACTGAAGCTTTCTTT. The chain is built from TRBV6-1 and TRBJ1-1, with 8 bases lining up with TRBD1. The V segment lost 3 bases and the J segment 1 base; nucleotides outside the gene matches: 4. Germline V gene data show CDR1 as MNHNS and CDR2 as SASEGT. The CDR3 covers 15 residues.

The chain has TRBV6-1 and TRBJ1-1, with no clear D. The CDR3 covers 14 residues. Germline-derived CDR1 and CDR2 are MNHNS and SASEGT. Trimming took 2 bases from V and 0 from J, leaving 7 bases between them. The CDR3 DNA reads as TGTGCCAGCAGTGAACCCGGGGTGAACACTGAAGCTTTCTTT. Translation: CASSEPGVNTEAFF.

The chain has TRBV28 and TRBJ2-7; D unresolved. Between the trimmed V and J ends, which lost 2 bases and 3 bases, there was a span of 8 bases. Germline CDR1 reads MDHEN; CDR2 reads SYDVKM. This CDR3 comprises 13 residues. CDR3 loop: CASSLGPIYEQYF. The DNA for the CDR3 is TGTGCCAGCAGTTTAGGTCCCATCTACGAGCAGTACTTC.